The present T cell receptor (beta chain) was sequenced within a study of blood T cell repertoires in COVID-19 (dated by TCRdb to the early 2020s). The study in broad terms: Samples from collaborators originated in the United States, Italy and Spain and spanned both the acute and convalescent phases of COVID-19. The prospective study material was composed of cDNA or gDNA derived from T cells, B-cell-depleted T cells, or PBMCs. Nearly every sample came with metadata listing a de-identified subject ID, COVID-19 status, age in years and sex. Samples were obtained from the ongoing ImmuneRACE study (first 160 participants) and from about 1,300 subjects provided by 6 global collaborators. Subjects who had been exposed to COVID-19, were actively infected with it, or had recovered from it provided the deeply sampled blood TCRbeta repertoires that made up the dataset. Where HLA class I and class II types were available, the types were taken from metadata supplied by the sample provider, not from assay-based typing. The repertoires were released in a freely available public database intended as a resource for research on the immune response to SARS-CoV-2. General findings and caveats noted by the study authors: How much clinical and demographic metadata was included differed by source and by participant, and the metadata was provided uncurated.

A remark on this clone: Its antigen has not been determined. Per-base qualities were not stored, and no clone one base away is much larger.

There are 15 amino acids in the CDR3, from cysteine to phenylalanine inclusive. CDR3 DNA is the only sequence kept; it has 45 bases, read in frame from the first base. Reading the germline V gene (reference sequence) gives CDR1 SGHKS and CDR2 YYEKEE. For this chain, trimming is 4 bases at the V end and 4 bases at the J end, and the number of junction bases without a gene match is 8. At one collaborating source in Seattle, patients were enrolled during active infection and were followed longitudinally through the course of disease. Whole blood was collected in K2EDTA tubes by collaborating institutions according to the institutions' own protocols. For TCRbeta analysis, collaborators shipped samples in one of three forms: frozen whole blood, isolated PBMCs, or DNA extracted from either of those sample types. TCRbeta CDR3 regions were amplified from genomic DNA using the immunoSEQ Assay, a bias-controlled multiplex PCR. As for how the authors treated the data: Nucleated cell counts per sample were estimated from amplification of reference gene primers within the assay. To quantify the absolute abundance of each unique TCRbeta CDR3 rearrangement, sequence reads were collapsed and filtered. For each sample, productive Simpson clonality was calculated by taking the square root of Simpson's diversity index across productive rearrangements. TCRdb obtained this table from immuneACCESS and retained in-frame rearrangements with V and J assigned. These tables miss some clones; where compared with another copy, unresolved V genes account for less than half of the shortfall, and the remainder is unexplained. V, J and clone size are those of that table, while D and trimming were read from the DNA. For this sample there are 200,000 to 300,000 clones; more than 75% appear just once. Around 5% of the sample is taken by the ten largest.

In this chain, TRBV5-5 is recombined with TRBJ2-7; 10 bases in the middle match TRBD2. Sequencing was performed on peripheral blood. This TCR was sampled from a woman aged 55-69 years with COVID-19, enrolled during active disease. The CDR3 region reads CASSPPGLAQYEQYF. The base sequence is TGTGCCAGCAGCCCTCCGGGACTAGCGCAGTACGAGCAGTACTTC.